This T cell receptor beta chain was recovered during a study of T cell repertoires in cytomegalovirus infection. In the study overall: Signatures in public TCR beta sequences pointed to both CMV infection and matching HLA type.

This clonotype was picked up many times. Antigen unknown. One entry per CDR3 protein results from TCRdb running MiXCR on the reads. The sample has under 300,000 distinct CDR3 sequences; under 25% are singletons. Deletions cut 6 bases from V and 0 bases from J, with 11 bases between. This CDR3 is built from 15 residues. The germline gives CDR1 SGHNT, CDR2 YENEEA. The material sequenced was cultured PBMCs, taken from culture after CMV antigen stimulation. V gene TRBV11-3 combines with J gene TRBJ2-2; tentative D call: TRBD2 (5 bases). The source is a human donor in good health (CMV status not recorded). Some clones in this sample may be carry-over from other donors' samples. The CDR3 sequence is CASSGFGTNTGELFF. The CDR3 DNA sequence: TGTGCCAGCAGTGGTTTCGGGACGAACACCGGGGAGCTGTTTTTT.